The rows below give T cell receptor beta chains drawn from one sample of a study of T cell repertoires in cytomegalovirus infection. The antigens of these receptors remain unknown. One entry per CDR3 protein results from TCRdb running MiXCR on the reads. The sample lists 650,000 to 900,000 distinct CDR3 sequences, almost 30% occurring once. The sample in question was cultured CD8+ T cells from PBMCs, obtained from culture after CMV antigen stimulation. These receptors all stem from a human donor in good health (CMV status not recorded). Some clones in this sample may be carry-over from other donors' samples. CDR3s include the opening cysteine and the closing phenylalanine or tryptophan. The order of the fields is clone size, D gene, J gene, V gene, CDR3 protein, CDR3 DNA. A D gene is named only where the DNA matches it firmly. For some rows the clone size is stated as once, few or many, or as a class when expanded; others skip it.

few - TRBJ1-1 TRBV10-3 CATQAGTEAFF TGTGCCACCCAGGCAGGGACTGAAGCTTTCTTT
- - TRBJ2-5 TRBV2 CASIRAETQYF TGTGCCAGCATCAGGGCAGAGACCCAGTACTTC
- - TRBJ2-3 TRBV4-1 CASSQVDLGLERRDTQYF TGCGCCAGCAGCCAAGTGGACCTGGGACTGGAGAGGAGAGATACGCAGTATTTT
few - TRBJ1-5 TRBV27 CASSLSGVSYQPQHF TGTGCCAGCAGTTTATCTGGGGTTAGCTATCAGCCCCAGCATTTT
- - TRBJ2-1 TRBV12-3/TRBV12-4 CASISGGTFGEQFF TGTGCCAGCATTTCCGGGGGGACATTTGGAGAGCAGTTCTTC
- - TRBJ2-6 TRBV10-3 CAISAWRQSSGANVLTF TGTGCCATCAGTGCCTGGCGGCAGAGCTCTGGGGCCAACGTCCTGACTTTC
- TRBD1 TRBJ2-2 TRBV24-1 CATSDRDRGTTGELFF TGTGCCACCAGTGACCGGGACAGGGGGACCACCGGGGAGCTGTTTTTT
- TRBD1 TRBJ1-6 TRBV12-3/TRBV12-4 CASLPYFSGQHNSPLHF TGTGCCAGCCTCCCCTATTTTTCGGGACAGCATAATTCACCCCTCCACTTT
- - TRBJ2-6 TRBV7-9 CASSYGVPSGANVLTF TGTGCCAGCAGCTACGGGGTCCCCTCTGGGGCCAACGTCCTGACTTTC
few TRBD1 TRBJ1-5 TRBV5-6 CASSLFPSQDRATPQHF TGTGCCAGCAGCTTATTTCCCTCTCAGGACAGGGCCACGCCCCAGCATTTT
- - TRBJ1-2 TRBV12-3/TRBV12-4 CASSLMAGDGYTF TGTGCCAGCAGTTTAATGGCAGGGGATGGCTACACCTTC
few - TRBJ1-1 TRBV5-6 CASIRGGSMNTEAFF TGTGCCAGCATCCGTGGTGGGAGCATGAACACTGAAGCTTTCTTT
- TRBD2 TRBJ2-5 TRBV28 CASSLGAGGLSETQYF TGTGCCAGCAGTTTGGGGGCGGGGGGGCTTTCGGAGACCCAGTACTTC
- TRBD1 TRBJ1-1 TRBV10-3 CAIRGTDEAFF TGTGCCATCAGGGGGACAGACGAAGCTTTCTTT
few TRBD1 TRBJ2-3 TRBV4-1 CASSQGVDRGAKDTQYF TGCGCCAGCAGCCAAGGAGTAGACAGGGGGGCCAAAGATACGCAGTATTTT
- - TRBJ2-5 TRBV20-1 CSAPWEGVETQYF TGCAGTGCCCCGTGGGAGGGGGTAGAGACCCAGTACTTC
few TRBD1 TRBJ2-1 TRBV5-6 CASSWGTALDPSYNEQFF TGTGCCAGCAGCTGGGGGACAGCTTTGGACCCCTCCTACAATGAGCAGTTCTTC
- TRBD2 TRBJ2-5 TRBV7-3 CASSHPTSGGAETQYF TGTGCCAGCAGCCACCCGACTAGCGGGGGGGCTGAGACCCAGTACTTC
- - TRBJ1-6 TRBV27 CASSLRPGQNTPLHF TGTGCCAGCAGTTTAAGGCCGGGCCAAAATACACCCCTCCACTTT
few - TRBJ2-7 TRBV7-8 CASSVGRILSYEQYF TGTGCCAGCAGCGTTGGGCGGATCCTCTCCTACGAGCAGTACTTC
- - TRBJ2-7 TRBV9 CASSVRGASGAYEQYF TGTGCCAGCAGCGTTAGAGGGGCGTCAGGGGCGTACGAGCAGTACTTC
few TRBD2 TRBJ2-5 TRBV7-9 CASSPPSGGRETQYF TGTGCCAGCAGCCCCCCAAGCGGGGGTCGAGAGACCCAGTACTTC
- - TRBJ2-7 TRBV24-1 CATSDYLGECEQYF TGTGCCACCAGTGATTACTTAGGGGAGTGCGAGCAGTACTTC
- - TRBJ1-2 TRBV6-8 CASRQVEGIYGYTF TGTGCCAGCAGGCAGGTGGAGGGTATCTATGGCTACACCTTC
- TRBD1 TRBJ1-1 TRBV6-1 CASRHRGTGNTEAFF TGTGCCAGCAGGCACAGGGGCACCGGGAACACTGAAGCTTTCTTT
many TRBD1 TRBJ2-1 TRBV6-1 CASRQGQVVYNEQFF TGTGCCAGCAGACAGGGACAGGTTGTCTACAATGAGCAGTTCTTC
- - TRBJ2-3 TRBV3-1 CASSQQGARDTQYF TGTGCCAGCAGCCAACAGGGAGCCAGAGATACGCAGTATTTT
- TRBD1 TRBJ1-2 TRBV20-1 CSARDRAQGGHGYTF TGCAGTGCTAGAGATCGAGCTCAGGGGGGGCATGGCTACACCTTC
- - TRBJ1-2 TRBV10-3 CAIRTGSHGFF TGTGCCATCAGGACCGGGAGCCACGGATTTTTC
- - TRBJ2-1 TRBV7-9 CASNPSFGPRPNNEQFF TGTGCCAGCAACCCCTCTTTTGGGCCGCGCCCAAACAATGAGCAGTTCTTC
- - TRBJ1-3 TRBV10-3 CAIRLPGHNSGNTIYF TGTGCCATCAGACTTCCGGGACACAACTCTGGAAACACCATATATTTT
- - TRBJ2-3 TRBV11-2 CASSLDSADTQYF TGTGCCAGCAGCTTAGATAGCGCAGATACGCAGTATTTT
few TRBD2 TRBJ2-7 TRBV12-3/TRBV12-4 CASSPGTSGGLWKYEQYF TGTGCCAGCAGTCCCGGGACTAGCGGGGGCCTTTGGAAATACGAGCAGTACTTC
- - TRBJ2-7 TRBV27 CASSFAYGSYEQYF TGTGCCAGCAGTTTTGCGTACGGCTCCTACGAGCAGTACTTC
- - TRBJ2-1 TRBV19 CASSYGSGSYNEQFF TGTGCCAGTAGTTATGGTAGTGGGTCCTACAATGAGCAGTTCTTC
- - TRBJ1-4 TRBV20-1 CSARVSTNEKLFF TGCAGTGCAAGGGTTTCAACTAATGAAAAACTGTTTTTT
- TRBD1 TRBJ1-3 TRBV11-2 CASSPWTLVDRGLGNTIYF TGTGCCAGCAGCCCTTGGACCCTTGTTGACAGGGGGCTTGGAAACACCATATATTTT
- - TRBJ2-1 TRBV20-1 CSAGIPGSSYNEQFF TGCAGTGCTGGTATACCGGGGAGCTCCTACAATGAGCAGTTCTTC
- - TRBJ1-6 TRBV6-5 CASSYSEVMDYNSPLHF TGTGCCAGCAGTTACTCTGAGGTCATGGACTATAATTCACCCCTCCACTTT
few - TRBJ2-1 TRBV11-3 CASSSGLTDEQFF TGTGCCAGCAGTTCGGGACTCACTGATGAGCAGTTCTTC
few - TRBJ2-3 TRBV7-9 CASSSPEAPSTDTQYF TGTGCCAGCAGCTCACCTGAGGCCCCTAGCACAGATACGCAGTATTTT